These T cell receptor beta chains were read from a single sample in a study of vaccination and CD4 T cells after COVID-19. These receptors lack a known antigen. TCRdb called the PCR reads again in MiXCR, with one record for every CDR3 protein. This repertoire shows 7,000 to 8,000 distinct CDR3 sequences, roughly 55% found once; its top ten account for 30% to 35%. Sequencing input: CD4+ T cells from blood, cultured in vitro. These receptors all come from a human donor who had recovered from COVID-19. CDR3s include the opening cysteine and the closing phenylalanine or tryptophan. Each record gives: V gene, J gene, CDR3 protein.

>TRBV29-1|TRBJ1-1
CSFGRTVNTEAFF
>TRBV25-1|TRBJ1-6
CASSGGLYNSPLHF
>TRBV20-1|TRBJ2-5
CSAGPAGTSGTGETQYF
>TRBV6-2/TRBV6-3|TRBJ1-6
CASSATLYNSPLHF
>TRBV20-1|TRBJ2-5
CSAPTLQETQYF
>TRBV30|TRBJ2-1
CAWSGGTGVGNEQFF
>TRBV6-1|TRBJ2-2
CASSPQASAGELFF
>TRBV4-2|TRBJ1-5
CASSQARNQPQHF
>TRBV6-1|TRBJ1-1
CASSNRVSEAFF
>TRBV7-2|TRBJ1-6
CASSLALGSPLHF
>TRBV2|TRBJ2-3
CATSRRTDTQYF
>TRBV20-1|TRBJ2-2
CSAASGSENTGELFF
>TRBV20-1|TRBJ1-2
CSAADRAYYGYTF
>TRBV2|TRBJ1-2
CASSETPGEGYGYTF
>TRBV14|TRBJ1-6
CASSQWGSYNSPLHF
>TRBV20-1|TRBJ1-1
CSAEGDTEAFF
>TRBV12-3/TRBV12-4|TRBJ2-5
CASSRGTSGGPQETQYF
>TRBV2|TRBJ1-2
CASGVNYGYTF
>TRBV2|TRBJ2-1
CASSPRGSYNEQFF
>TRBV27|TRBJ1-2
CASSFQGVEGYTF
>TRBV20-1|TRBJ2-1
CSARDSGAVSSYNEQFF
>TRBV6-4|TRBJ2-2
CASSSGGAGELFF
>TRBV5-8|TRBJ1-5
CASSLAQGAFGQPQHF
>TRBV30|TRBJ2-5
CAWSVPSGLQETQYF
>TRBV6-1|TRBJ1-1
CASSDSGKGTEAFF
>TRBV11-2|TRBJ2-7
CVSSLTGTATYEQYF
>TRBV20-1|TRBJ2-3
CSARSPSGREGDTDTQYF
>TRBV27|TRBJ1-1
CASSRNLQGNTEAFF
>TRBV7-9|TRBJ1-1
CASSQTTGGKGTEAFF
>TRBV7-6|TRBJ2-7
CASSWGQGDEQYF
>TRBV5-4|TRBJ2-5
CASSPLTSGTQGTQYF
>TRBV11-3|TRBJ2-7
CASSYSTSAAKEQYF
>TRBV7-2|TRBJ2-2
CASSPTGLNTGELFF
>TRBV6-2/TRBV6-3|TRBJ2-7
CASSLPDRNSYEQYF
>TRBV30|TRBJ1-5
CAWSITGTWSNQPQHF
>TRBV7-6|TRBJ1-2
CASSSPPDRAYF
>TRBV19|TRBJ1-6
CASREQGESPLHF
>TRBV6-2/TRBV6-3|TRBJ2-3
CASGTSGGADTQYF
>TRBV7-2|TRBJ2-1
CASSPEINEQFF
>TRBV24-1|TRBJ2-4
CATSERGEGVKNIQYF
>TRBV11-3|TRBJ2-1
CASNPWPALYNEQFF
>TRBV6-1|TRBJ1-2
CASRRDSFTNYGYTF
>TRBV20-1|TRBJ2-3
CSAVLAGTQYF
>TRBV7-8|TRBJ2-7
CASKLASGRSYEQYF
>TRBV6-1|TRBJ1-5
CASSVGPKPNSNQPQRF
>TRBV11-3|TRBJ1-1
CASSLVSSQARVFF
>TRBV15|TRBJ2-1
CATSRDKGFYNEQFF
>TRBV24-1|TRBJ2-3
CATSDFGTRGTDTQYF
>TRBV30|TRBJ1-1
CAWSARGLTEAFF